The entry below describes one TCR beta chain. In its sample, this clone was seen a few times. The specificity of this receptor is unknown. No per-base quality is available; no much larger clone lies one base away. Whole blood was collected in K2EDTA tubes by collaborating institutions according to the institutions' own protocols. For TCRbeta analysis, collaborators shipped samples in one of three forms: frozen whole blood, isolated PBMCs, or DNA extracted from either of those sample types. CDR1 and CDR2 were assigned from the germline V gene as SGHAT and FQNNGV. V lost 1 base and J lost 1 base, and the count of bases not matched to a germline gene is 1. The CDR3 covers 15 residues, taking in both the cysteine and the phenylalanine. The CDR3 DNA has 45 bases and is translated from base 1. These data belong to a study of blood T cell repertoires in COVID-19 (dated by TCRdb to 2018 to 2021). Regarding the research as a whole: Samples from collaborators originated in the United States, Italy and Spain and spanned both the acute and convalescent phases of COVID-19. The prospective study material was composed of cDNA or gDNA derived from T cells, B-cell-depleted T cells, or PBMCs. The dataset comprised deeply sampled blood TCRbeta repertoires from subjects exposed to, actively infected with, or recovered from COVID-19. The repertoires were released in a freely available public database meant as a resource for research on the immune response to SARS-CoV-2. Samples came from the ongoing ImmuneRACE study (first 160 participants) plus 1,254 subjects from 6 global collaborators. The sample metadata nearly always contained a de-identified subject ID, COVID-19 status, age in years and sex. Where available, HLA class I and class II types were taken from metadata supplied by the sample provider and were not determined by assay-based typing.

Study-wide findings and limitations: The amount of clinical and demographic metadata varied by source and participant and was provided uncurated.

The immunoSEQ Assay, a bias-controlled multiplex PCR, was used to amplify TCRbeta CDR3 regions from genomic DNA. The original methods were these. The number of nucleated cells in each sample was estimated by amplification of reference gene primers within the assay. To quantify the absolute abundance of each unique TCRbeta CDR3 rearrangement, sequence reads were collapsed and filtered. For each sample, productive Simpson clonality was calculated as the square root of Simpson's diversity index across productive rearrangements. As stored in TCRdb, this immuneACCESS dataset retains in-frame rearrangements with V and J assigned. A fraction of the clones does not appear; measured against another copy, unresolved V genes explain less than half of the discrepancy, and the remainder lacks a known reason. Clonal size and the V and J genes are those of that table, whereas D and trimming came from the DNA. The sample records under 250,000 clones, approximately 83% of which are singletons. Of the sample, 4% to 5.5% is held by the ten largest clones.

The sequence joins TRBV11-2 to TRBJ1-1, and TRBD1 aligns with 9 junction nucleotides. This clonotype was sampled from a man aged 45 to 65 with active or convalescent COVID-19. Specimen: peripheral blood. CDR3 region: CASSLGDRENTEAFF. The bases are TGTGCCAGCAGCTTAGGGGACAGGGAGAACACTGAAGCTTTCTTT. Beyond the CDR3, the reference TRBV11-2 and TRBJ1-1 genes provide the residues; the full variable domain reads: EAGVAQSPRYKIIEKRQSVAFWCNPISGHATLYWYQQILGQGPKLLIQFQNNGVVDDSQLPKDRFSAERLKGVDSTLKIQPAKLEDSAVYLCASSLGDRENTEAFFGQGTRLTVV.